Listed below are T cell receptor beta chains from one sample, sequenced in a study of T cell repertoires in ileal Crohn's disease. The repertoire was sequenced with immunoSEQ multiplex PCR; TCRdb's copy has only in-frame clones and lacks some. In the table there are 55,000 to 65,000 clones, 85% to 90% of which are singletons. The sequencing input was ileal tissue. Receptor source: an adult with Crohn's disease. The CDR3 runs from the conserved cysteine through the conserved F or W. The order of the fields is clone size, V gene, J gene, D gene, CDR3 protein, CDR3 DNA. The D gene is left open where the match is weak. Some rows have no size entry. The others give once, few or many, or a class for an expanded clone.

clone_size: -
v_call: TRBV5-1
j_call: TRBJ2-3
d_call: TRBD2
cdr3_aa: CASSLPIGTTSGDTQYF
cdr3_nt: TGCGCCAGCAGCTTACCCATCGGGACTACTTCGGGAGATACGCAGTATTTT

clone_size: -
v_call: TRBV27
j_call: TRBJ1-2
d_call: -
cdr3_aa: CASSPQGYGYTF
cdr3_nt: TGTGCCAGCAGTCCTCAGGGCTATGGCTACACCTTC

clone_size: -
v_call: TRBV5-4
j_call: TRBJ2-1
d_call: TRBD1
cdr3_aa: CASSSDRVSYNEQFF
cdr3_nt: TGTGCCAGCAGCTCCGACAGGGTTTCCTACAATGAGCAGTTCTTC

clone_size: -
v_call: TRBV9
j_call: TRBJ2-7
d_call: -
cdr3_aa: CASSVAGLDYEQYF
cdr3_nt: TGTGCCAGCAGCGTAGCAGGGTTGGATTACGAGCAGTACTTC

clone_size: -
v_call: TRBV10-3
j_call: TRBJ1-2
d_call: TRBD1
cdr3_aa: CASRTGGDYGYTF
cdr3_nt: TGTGCCTCGCGGACAGGGGGCGACTATGGCTACACCTTC

clone_size: -
v_call: TRBV5-1
j_call: TRBJ1-5
d_call: -
cdr3_aa: CASSLAGNQPQHF
cdr3_nt: TGCGCCAGCAGCTTGGCCGGTAATCAGCCCCAGCATTTT

clone_size: -
v_call: TRBV5-1
j_call: TRBJ1-6
d_call: TRBD1
cdr3_aa: CASSLAGTGGRSPLHF
cdr3_nt: TGCGCCAGCAGCTTGGCCGGGACAGGGGGCCGGTCACCCCTCCACTTT

clone_size: -
v_call: TRBV7-9
j_call: TRBJ2-3
d_call: -
cdr3_aa: CASSDNSVGGTQYF
cdr3_nt: TGTGCCAGCAGCGATAACTCGGTCGGGGGTACGCAGTATTTT

clone_size: -
v_call: TRBV28
j_call: TRBJ1-6
d_call: -
cdr3_aa: CASRSQGLYDSPLHF
cdr3_nt: TGTGCCAGCAGGTCTCAGGGACTATACGATTCACCCCTCCACTTT

clone_size: -
v_call: TRBV5-1
j_call: TRBJ2-4
d_call: -
cdr3_aa: CASGLRAGERGKNIQYF
cdr3_nt: TGCGCCAGCGGCCTTCGAGCAGGGGAGAGAGGCAAAAACATTCAGTACTTC

clone_size: -
v_call: TRBV7-9
j_call: TRBJ1-5
d_call: -
cdr3_aa: CASSFSGQGNQPQHF
cdr3_nt: TGTGCCAGCAGCTTTTCCGGCCAGGGCAATCAGCCCCAGCATTTT

clone_size: -
v_call: TRBV7-3
j_call: TRBJ2-7
d_call: TRBD2
cdr3_aa: CASSPSTSGRYEQYF
cdr3_nt: TGTGCCAGCAGCCCGTCGACTAGCGGGAGGTACGAGCAGTACTTC

clone_size: -
v_call: TRBV5-1
j_call: TRBJ2-1
d_call: -
cdr3_aa: CASSPTSSEQFF
cdr3_nt: TGCGCCAGCAGCCCAACTAGTTCTGAGCAGTTCTTC

clone_size: -
v_call: TRBV5-1
j_call: TRBJ2-2
d_call: -
cdr3_aa: CASSPRGGTGELFF
cdr3_nt: TGCGCCAGCAGCCCAAGGGGGGGCACCGGGGAGCTGTTTTTT

clone_size: -
v_call: TRBV4-2
j_call: TRBJ2-1
d_call: -
cdr3_aa: CASSQDKRNNNEQFF
cdr3_nt: TGTGCCAGCAGCCAAGATAAGCGGAACAACAATGAGCAGTTCTTC

clone_size: -
v_call: TRBV19
j_call: TRBJ2-6
d_call: -
cdr3_aa: CASFRGAGANVLTF
cdr3_nt: TGTGCCAGTTTTCGGGGAGCTGGGGCCAACGTCCTGACTTTC

clone_size: -
v_call: TRBV27
j_call: TRBJ2-1
d_call: TRBD2
cdr3_aa: CASSLSSFGRGVYNEQFF
cdr3_nt: TGTGCCAGCAGTCTGAGTAGCTTCGGGCGGGGGGTTTACAATGAGCAGTTCTTC

clone_size: -
v_call: TRBV19
j_call: TRBJ1-5
d_call: -
cdr3_aa: CASSMYGGINQPQHF
cdr3_nt: TGTGCCAGTAGTATGTATGGGGGGATTAATCAGCCCCAGCATTTT

clone_size: -
v_call: TRBV19
j_call: TRBJ2-5
d_call: TRBD1
cdr3_aa: CATTRTGAGETQYF
cdr3_nt: TGTGCCACCACGAGGACAGGGGCAGGGGAGACCCAGTACTTC

clone_size: once
v_call: TRBV2
j_call: TRBJ1-1
d_call: -
cdr3_aa: CASIYVDIAFF
cdr3_nt: TGTGCCAGCATTTACGTAGATATAGCTTTCTTT

clone_size: -
v_call: TRBV11-3
j_call: TRBJ2-1
d_call: TRBD1
cdr3_aa: CASSLGTGRTDEQFF
cdr3_nt: TGTGCCAGCAGCCTAGGGACAGGGAGAACCGATGAGCAGTTCTTC

clone_size: -
v_call: TRBV10-2
j_call: TRBJ1-5
d_call: TRBD1
cdr3_aa: CASGQGTINQPQHF
cdr3_nt: TGCGCCAGCGGACAGGGGACCATCAATCAGCCCCAGCATTTT